The present entry profiles one T cell receptor (beta chain) with its context. This CDR3 comprises 16 residues. V was cut by 3 bases and J by 2 bases, with 17 bases left in between. CDR1 SGHRS and CDR2 YFSETQ come from the germline V gene. Authors' methods: Nucleated cell number was recorded as an estimate derived from reference gene primer amplification. Sequencing was performed with immunoSEQ multiplex PCR; in TCRdb, only in-frame clones are kept and a portion is missing. From that table come the V and J calls and clone size; the DNA was used to work out D and trimming. The table includes 310,000 or so clones, 87% detected once. This record belongs to a study of blood T cell repertoires in COVID-19. At the level of the study: COVID-19 samples from acute and convalescent phases originated in the United States, Italy and Spain. T cells, B-cell-depleted T cells, or PBMCs provided the cDNA or gDNA that served as material.

The source material was peripheral blood. The clonotype comes from a man aged 50-60 years with active or convalescent COVID-19. V gene TRBV5-1 combines with J gene TRBJ2-5; tentative D call: TRBD1 (7 bases). CDR3 in amino acids: CASSWGQGGSQETQYF. CDR3 bases: TGCGCCAGCAGCTGGGGGCAGGGGGGCTCACAAGAGACCCAGTACTTC.